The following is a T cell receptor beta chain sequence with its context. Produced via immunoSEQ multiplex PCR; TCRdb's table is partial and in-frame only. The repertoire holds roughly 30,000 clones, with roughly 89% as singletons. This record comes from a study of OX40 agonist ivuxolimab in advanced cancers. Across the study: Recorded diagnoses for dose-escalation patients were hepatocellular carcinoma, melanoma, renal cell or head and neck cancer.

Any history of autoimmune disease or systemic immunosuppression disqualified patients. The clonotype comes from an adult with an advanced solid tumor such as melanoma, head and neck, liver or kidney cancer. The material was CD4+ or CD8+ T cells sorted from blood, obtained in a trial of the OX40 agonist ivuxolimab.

CDR3 amino acids: CASSSQGASEQFF. The CDR3 DNA reads TGCGCCAGCAGCTCACAGGGGGCAAGTGAGCAGTTCTTC. The chain joins TRBV5-1 to TRBJ2-1; 9 bases match TRBD1. CDR1 and CDR2 from the germline V gene are SGHRS and YFSETQ. The CDR3 is 13 amino acids. Trimming took 3 bases from V and 9 from J; bases not matched to a gene: 4.